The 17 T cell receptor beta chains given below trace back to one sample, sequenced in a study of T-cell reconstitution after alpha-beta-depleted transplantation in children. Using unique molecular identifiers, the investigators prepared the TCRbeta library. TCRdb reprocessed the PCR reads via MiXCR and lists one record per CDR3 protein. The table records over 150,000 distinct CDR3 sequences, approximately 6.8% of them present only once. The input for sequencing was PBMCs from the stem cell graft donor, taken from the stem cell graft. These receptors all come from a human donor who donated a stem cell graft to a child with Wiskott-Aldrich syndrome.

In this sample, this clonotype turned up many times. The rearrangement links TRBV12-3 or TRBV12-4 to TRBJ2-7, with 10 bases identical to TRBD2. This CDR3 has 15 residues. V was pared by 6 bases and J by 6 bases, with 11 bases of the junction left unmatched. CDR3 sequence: CASSRPGLAKGEQYF. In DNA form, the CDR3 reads TGTGCCAGCAGCCGACCGGGACTAGCGAAGGGCGAGCAGTACTTC.

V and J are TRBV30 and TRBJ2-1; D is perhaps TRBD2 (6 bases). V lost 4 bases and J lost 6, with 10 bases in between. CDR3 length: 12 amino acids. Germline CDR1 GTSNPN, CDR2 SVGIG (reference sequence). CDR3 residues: CAWKSTSNEQFF. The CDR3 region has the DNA TGTGCCTGGAAATCGACTAGCAATGAGCAGTTCTTC.

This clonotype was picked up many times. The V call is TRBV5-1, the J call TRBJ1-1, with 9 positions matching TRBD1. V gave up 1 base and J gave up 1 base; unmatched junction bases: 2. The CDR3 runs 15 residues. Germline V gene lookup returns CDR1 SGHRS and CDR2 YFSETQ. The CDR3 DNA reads TGCGCCAGCAGCTTGATGGGACAGGGGAACACTGAAGCTTTCTTT. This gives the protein CASSLMGQGNTEAFF. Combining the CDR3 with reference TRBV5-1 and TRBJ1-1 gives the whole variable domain KAGVTQTPRYLIKTRGQQVTLSCSPISGHRSVSWYQQTPGQGLQFLFEYFSETQRNKGNFPGRFSGRQFSNSRSEMNVSTLELGDSALYLCASSLMGQGNTEAFFGQGTRLTVV.

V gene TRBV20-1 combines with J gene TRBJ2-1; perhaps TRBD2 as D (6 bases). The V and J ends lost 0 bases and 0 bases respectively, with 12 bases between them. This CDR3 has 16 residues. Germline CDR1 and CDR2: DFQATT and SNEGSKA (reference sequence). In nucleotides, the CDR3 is TGCAGTGCTAGAGATCAGGCGGGGAGCTCCTACAATGAGCAGTTCTTC. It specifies CSARDQAGSSYNEQFF.

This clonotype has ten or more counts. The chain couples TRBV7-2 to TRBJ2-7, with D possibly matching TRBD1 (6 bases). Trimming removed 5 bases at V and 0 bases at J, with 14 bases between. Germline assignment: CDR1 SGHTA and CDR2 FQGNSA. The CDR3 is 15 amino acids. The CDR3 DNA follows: TGTGCCAGCAGCCCCGACAGGTCATTCTCCTACGAGCAGTACTTC. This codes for CASSPDRSFSYEQYF.

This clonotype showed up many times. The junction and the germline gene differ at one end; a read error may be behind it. CDR3 DNA sequence: TGCGCCAGCACCCAAACAGGGGCCAGTAACTATGGCTACACCTTC. It translates to CASTQTGASNYGYTF. The rearrangement links TRBV4-1 to TRBJ1-2, with TRBD1 matching over 7 bases. This CDR3 has 15 amino acids. Germline-derived CDR1 and CDR2 are MGHRA and YSYEKL.

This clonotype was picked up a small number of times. The CDR3 sequence is CASRAIALDEQFF. CDR3 in DNA: TGCGCCAGCAGGGCTATAGCTCTCGATGAGCAGTTCTTC. J is TRBJ2-1 and V is TRBV5-1, with D hard to call. Deletions cut 5 bases from V and 8 bases from J, with 14 bases between. The CDR3 extends over 13 amino acids. Germline assignment: CDR1 SGHRS and CDR2 YFSETQ.

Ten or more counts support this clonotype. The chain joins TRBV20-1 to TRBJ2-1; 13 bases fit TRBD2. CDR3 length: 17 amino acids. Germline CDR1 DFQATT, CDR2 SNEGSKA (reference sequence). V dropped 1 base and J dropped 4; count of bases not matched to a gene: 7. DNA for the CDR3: TGCAGTGCTAGAGTTCAGGGACTAGCGGGGTTATACAATGAGCAGTTCTTC. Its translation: CSARVQGLAGLYNEQFF.

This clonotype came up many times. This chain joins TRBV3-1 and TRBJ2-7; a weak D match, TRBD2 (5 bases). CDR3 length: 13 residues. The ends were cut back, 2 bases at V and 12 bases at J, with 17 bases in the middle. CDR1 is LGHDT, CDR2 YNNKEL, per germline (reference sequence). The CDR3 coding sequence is TGTGCCAGCAGCCAACTCGGAGGCAACCAATTGTACTTC. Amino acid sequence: CASSQLGGNQLYF.

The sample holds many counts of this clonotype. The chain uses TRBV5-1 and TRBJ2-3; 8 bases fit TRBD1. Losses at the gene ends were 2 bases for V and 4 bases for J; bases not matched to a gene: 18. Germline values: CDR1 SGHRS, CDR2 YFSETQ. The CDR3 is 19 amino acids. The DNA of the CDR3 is TGCGCCAGCAGCTTCTCCAGGGGGCTTAGAGCCCAGATATCAGATACGCAGTATTTT. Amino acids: CASSFSRGLRAQISDTQYF. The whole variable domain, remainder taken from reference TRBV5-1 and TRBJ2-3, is KAGVTQTPRYLIKTRGQQVTLSCSPISGHRSVSWYQQTPGQGLQFLFEYFSETQRNKGNFPGRFSGRQFSNSRSEMNVSTLELGDSALYLCASSFSRGLRAQISDTQYFGPGTRLTVL.

CDR3 nucleotide sequence: TGTGCCAGCATTATGGGACAGGGGGTCGGGTATGGCTACACCTTC. Translated: CASIMGQGVGYGYTF. This chain uses TRBV2 with TRBJ1-2; 11 bases line up with TRBD1. The CDR3 is 15 residues long. V lost 7 bases, J lost 5 bases, and 9 bases stayed unmatched. Germline CDR1 reads SNHLY; CDR2 reads FYNNEI. The full variable domain, its missing parts supplied by reference TRBV2 and TRBJ1-2, is EPEVTQTPSHQVTQMGQEVILRCVPISNHLYFYWYRQILGQKVEFLVSFYNNEISEKSEIFDDQFSVERPDGSNFTLKIRSTKLEDSAMYFCASIMGQGVGYGYTFGSGTRLTVV.

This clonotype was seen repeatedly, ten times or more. The CDR3 sequence is CASSLRQGDKEPLHF. CDR3 sequence (DNA): TGCGCCAGCAGCTTGAGACAGGGCGATAAGGAACCCCTCCACTTT. The V and J genes are TRBV5-1 and TRBJ1-6, with 7 bases that match TRBD1. Looked up from germline, CDR1 is SGHRS and CDR2 is YFSETQ. The CDR3 consists of 15 residues. The V and J ends lost 1 base and 12 bases, in that order; junction bases with no gene match: 10.

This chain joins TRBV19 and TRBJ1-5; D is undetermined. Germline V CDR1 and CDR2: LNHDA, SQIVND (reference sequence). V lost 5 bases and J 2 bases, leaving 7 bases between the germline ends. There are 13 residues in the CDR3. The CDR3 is CASSSIGNQPQHF. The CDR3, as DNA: TGTGCCAGTAGTTCGATTGGCAATCAGCCCCAGCATTTT.

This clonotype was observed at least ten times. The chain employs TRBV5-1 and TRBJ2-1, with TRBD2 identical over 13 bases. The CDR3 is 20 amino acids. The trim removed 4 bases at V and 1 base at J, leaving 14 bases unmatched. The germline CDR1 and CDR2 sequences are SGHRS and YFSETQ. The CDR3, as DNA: TGCGCCAGCAGCCCCGGACTAGCGGGAGCCGCCAGAGGGTCCTACAATGAGCAGTTCTTC. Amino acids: CASSPGLAGAARGSYNEQFF.

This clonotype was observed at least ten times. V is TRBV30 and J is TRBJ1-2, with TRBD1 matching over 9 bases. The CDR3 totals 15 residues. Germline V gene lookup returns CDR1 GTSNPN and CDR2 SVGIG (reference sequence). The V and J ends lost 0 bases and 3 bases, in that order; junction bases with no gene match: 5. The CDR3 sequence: CAWSVFDRGYYGYTF. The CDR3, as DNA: TGTGCCTGGAGTGTGTTCGACAGGGGGTACTATGGCTACACCTTC.

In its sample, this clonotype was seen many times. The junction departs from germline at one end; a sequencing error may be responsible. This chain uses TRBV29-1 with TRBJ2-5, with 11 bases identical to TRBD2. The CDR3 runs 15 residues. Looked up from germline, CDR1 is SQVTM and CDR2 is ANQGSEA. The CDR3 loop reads CIVDGVAGGPETQYF. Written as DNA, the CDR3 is TGCATCGTTGATGGGGTAGCGGGAGGGCCGGAGACCCAGTACTTC.

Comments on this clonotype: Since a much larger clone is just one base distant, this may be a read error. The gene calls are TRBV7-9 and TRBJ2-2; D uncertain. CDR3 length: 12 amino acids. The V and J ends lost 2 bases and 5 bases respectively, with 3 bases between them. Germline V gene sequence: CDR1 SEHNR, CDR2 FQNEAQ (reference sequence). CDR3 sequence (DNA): TGTGCCAGCAGCTTAATGACCGGGGAGCTGTTTTTT. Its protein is CASSLMTGELFF.